The text below deals with one T cell receptor beta chain. This sample was included in a study of cytomegalovirus exposure and HLA in healthy donors. This PCR relied on a set of 60 Vbeta primers and 13 Jbeta primers. The method was immunoSEQ multiplex PCR; TCRdb's version includes in-frame clones alone and lacks a portion of them. The repertoire has about 68,000 clones, 75% to 85% of them found once; the top ten carry about 7%. Trimming took 4 bases from V and 8 from J; bases not matched to a gene: 8. Germline-derived CDR1 and CDR2 are SGHRS and YFSETQ. This CDR3 spans 15 amino acids. Sample: PBMCs. This receptor was taken from a human donor in good health. The V call is TRBV5-1, the J call TRBJ1-6; TRBD1 agrees at 8 bases. The CDR3 DNA sequence: TGCGCCAGCAGCCAGGGGGCGAAGGTTGATTCACCCCTCCACTTT. This sequence encodes CASSQGAKVDSPLHF.